These T cell receptor beta chains were read from a single sample in a study of blood T cell repertoires in COVID-19. TCRdb's table, derived via immunoSEQ multiplex PCR, lists solely in-frame clones and lacks some. The sample holds 120,000 or so clones, about 85% seen once. Sample: peripheral blood. The receptors were sampled from a woman older than 75 with acute or convalescent COVID-19. CDR3s include the opening cysteine and the closing phenylalanine or tryptophan. Each record gives: J gene, CDR3 length, V gene, D gene, CDR3 protein. D genes are given only for firm matches.

TRBJ2-2,15,TRBV5-1,TRBD2,CASSRRGGGAGELFF
TRBJ1-2,14,TRBV6-5,NA,CASSYSIAGDGYTF
TRBJ1-5,13,TRBV12-3/TRBV12-4,TRBD1,CASSLTGQEPQHF
TRBJ1-1,15,TRBV19,TRBD1,CASSYRDRGDTEAFF
TRBJ1-4,14,TRBV11-2,TRBD1,CASSSKAGGEKLFF
TRBJ2-2,15,TRBV2,NA,CASSRDTPNTGELFF
TRBJ1-1,13,TRBV10-3,NA,CAIGGQRNTEAFF
TRBJ2-1,14,TRBV7-9,NA,CASSLEGGGNEQFF
TRBJ2-7,13,TRBV5-1,NA,CASSLELEDEQYF
TRBJ1-1,13,TRBV29-1,NA,CSVGGRGNTEAFF
TRBJ2-5,16,TRBV5-1,NA,CASSSGGPRVQETQYF
TRBJ2-5,13,TRBV18,NA,CASSPRYQETQYF
TRBJ1-1,17,TRBV6-2/TRBV6-3,TRBD1,CASSYEVGQGRNTEAFF
TRBJ2-3,13,TRBV6-5,NA,CASSLLGTDTQYF
TRBJ1-5,17,TRBV27,TRBD1,CASSLSLGQGGNQPQHF
TRBJ1-2,15,TRBV28,NA,CASSVLQTRNYGYTF
TRBJ1-6,13,TRBV3-1/TRBV3-2,NA,CASSHTGNSPLHF
TRBJ1-1,14,TRBV7-9,NA,CASSPQTANTEAFF
TRBJ1-1,15,TRBV6-2/TRBV6-3,NA,CASSYSNRRNTEAFF
TRBJ2-2,16,TRBV7-9,TRBD1,CASSTGRTGLTGELFF
TRBJ1-1,15,TRBV5-1,NA,CASSFGGRLNTEAFF
TRBJ1-1,14,TRBV6-5,NA,CASSGTPMNTEAFF
TRBJ1-5,14,TRBV6-4,TRBD1,CASTPRQGHQPQHF
TRBJ2-3,17,TRBV28,TRBD2,CASTPRRSSGGGDTQYF
TRBJ1-4,17,TRBV7-9,TRBD1,CASRTNTRDRKNEKLFF
TRBJ2-5,13,TRBV5-1,NA,CASSSLGGETQYF
TRBJ2-1,15,TRBV9,TRBD2,CASSGGLASYNEQFF
TRBJ2-3,14,TRBV28,NA,CASSPWGRADTQYF
TRBJ2-7,17,TRBV5-1,TRBD2,CASSLSTSGGPGYEQYF
TRBJ1-2,14,TRBV5-8,NA,CASSPAPAGYGYTF
TRBJ1-2,12,TRBV12-3/TRBV12-4,NA,CASSFPGHGYTF
TRBJ2-1,14,TRBV7-4,TRBD2,CASPPGGGRSEQFF
TRBJ2-3,14,TRBV19,NA,CATQRELSTDTQYF
TRBJ1-1,12,TRBV2,NA,CASRRQNTEAFF
TRBJ1-5,15,TRBV18,TRBD1,CASSPVTGDEEPQHF
TRBJ2-1,15,TRBV5-1,NA,CASSLDRTEYNEQFF
TRBJ1-4,13,TRBV7-9,NA,CASSQSTNEKLFF
TRBJ2-2,15,TRBV4-2,TRBD1,CASSQNQQGTGELFF
TRBJ2-1,13,TRBV5-6,NA,CASSLFAGAEQFF
TRBJ1-5,13,TRBV3-1/TRBV3-2,TRBD1,CASSRQGAQPQHF
TRBJ2-2,12,TRBV9,NA,CASQFNTGELFF
TRBJ1-2,13,TRBV3-1/TRBV3-2,NA,CASSHARNYGYTF
TRBJ1-5,19,TRBV28,TRBD1,CASSLSGGGTVRSNQPQHF
TRBJ1-1,13,TRBV19,NA,CASSRRGSPEAFF
TRBJ2-5,13,TRBV12-3/TRBV12-4,NA,CASSLLEQETQYF
TRBJ2-2,15,TRBV10-3,TRBD2,CAIGRGGGATGELFF